This T cell receptor beta chain was obtained from a study of radiation and T cells in renal cell carcinoma. The method was immunoSEQ multiplex PCR; TCRdb's version includes in-frame clones alone and lacks a portion of them. The sample consists of approximately 75,000 clones, roughly 87% of them appearing once. Time point: blood 2 weeks post-SBRT. Indicated treatment: 15 Gy SBRT to primary tumor, nephrectomy 4 weeks later. Germline loops: CDR1 SGHTA, CDR2 FQGNSA. The CDR3 loop spans 16 amino acids. The V segment lost 5 bases and the J segment 1 base; nucleotides outside the gene matches: 6. The sample was blood, taken from a patient whose treatment included radiotherapy and nephrectomy. This TCR was recovered from a man aged 55 to 70 with renal cell carcinoma. The V gene is TRBV7-2, the J gene TRBJ2-3, with 10 bases that match TRBD2. DNA of the CDR3: TGTGCCAGCAGCCTCGGGACTAGCGTCCGCACAGATACGCAGTATTTT. It yields the protein CASSLGTSVRTDTQYF. Drawing the rest from reference TRBV7-2 and TRBJ2-3, the complete variable domain is GAGVSQSPSNKVTEKGKDVELRCDPISGHTALYWYRQSLGQGLEFLIYFQGNSAPDKSGLPSDRFSAERTGGSVSTLTIQRTQQEDSAVYLCASSLGTSVRTDTQYFGPGTRLTVL.